The 10 T cell receptor beta chains below come from one sample, sequenced in a study of cytomegalovirus exposure and HLA in healthy donors. PCR amplification relied on 60 Vbeta primers (plus 13 Jbeta primers). TCRdb keeps only in-frame clones here, not all; method: immunoSEQ multiplex PCR. This table has 200,000 to 300,000 clones, 82% appearing once. The specimen sequenced was PBMCs. The receptors stem from a woman in her forties in good health and CMV-seropositive.

V and J are TRBV7-2 and TRBJ1-1; TRBD1 might be the D (6 bases). The CDR3 runs 15 residues. Trimming pared 0 bases from V and 1 base from J, leaving 9 bases between. Germline assignment: CDR1 SGHTA and CDR2 FQGNSA. CDR3 amino acids: CASSLAPTGNTEAFF. In nucleotides, the CDR3 is TGTGCCAGCAGCTTAGCCCCGACAGGGAACACTGAAGCTTTCTTT.

This clone was counted only a few times. Germline is not matched at one junction end, which may reflect a read error. The chain combines TRBV7-9 with TRBJ2-2, with 9 bases fitting TRBD2. The CDR3 is 17 residues long. Looked up from germline, CDR1 is SEHNR and CDR2 is FQNEAQ (reference sequence). The CDR3 DNA follows: TGTTCCAGCAGCTTATCCTCTAGCGGGGAGAACACCGGGGAGCTGTTTTTT. This encodes CSSSLSSSGENTGELFF.

In its sample, this clone was seen once. The chain uses TRBV4-2 and TRBJ2-5; 9 nucleotides agree with TRBD1. The CDR3 has 15 amino acids. With V trimmed by 1 base and J by 4 bases, 4 bases remained unmatched. Germline CDR1 and CDR2: LGHNA and YNFKEQ. CDR3 in DNA: TGTGCCAGCAGCCAAGGGACAGGGGTTTTAGAGACCCAGTACTTC. Amino acid sequence: CASSQGTGVLETQYF.

This clone was detected only a few times. V and J are TRBV6-5 and TRBJ1-1; 8 bases are a match to TRBD1. Germline V gene sequence: CDR1 MNHEY, CDR2 SVGAGI. J lost 4 bases, V lost 5 bases, and 3 bases had no gene match. The CDR3 runs to 13 residues. The CDR3 spells CASSTTGVTEAFF. For the CDR3, the DNA is TGTGCCAGCAGTACGACAGGGGTCACTGAAGCTTTCTTT.

This rearrangement joins TRBV7-9 to TRBJ2-2, with D perhaps TRBD1 (5 bases). The ends were cut back, 1 base at V and 3 bases at J, with 9 bases in the middle. Germline V gives CDR1 SEHNR, CDR2 FQNEAQ (reference sequence). CDR3 length: 15 amino acids. The CDR3 loop is CASSLGGGYTGELFF. CDR3 nucleotide sequence: TGTGCCAGCAGCTTAGGGGGCGGCTACACCGGGGAGCTGTTTTTT.

The chain employs TRBV7-9 and TRBJ2-7, with 7 nucleotides matching TRBD1. V lost 5 bases, J lost 2 bases, and 3 bases stayed unmatched. The CDR3 is made up of 13 amino acids. The V gene's germline CDR1 is SEHNR and CDR2 FQNEAQ (reference sequence). The CDR3 spells CASSADRAYEQYF. The CDR3 DNA is TGTGCCAGCAGCGCAGACAGGGCCTACGAGCAGTACTTC.

The chain carries TRBV7-2 and TRBJ2-7; D is unresolved. Between the trimmed V and J ends, which lost 8 bases and 0 bases, there was a span of 8 bases. This CDR3 has 12 amino acids. Looked up from germline, CDR1 is SGHTA and CDR2 is FQGNSA. The CDR3 protein is CASGHSSYEQYF. CDR3 coding DNA: TGTGCCAGCGGGCACAGCTCCTACGAGCAGTACTTC.

This clone has a handful of counts. This chain uses TRBV29-1 with TRBJ1-2, with D unclear. V dropped 8 bases and J dropped 0 bases, with 16 bases sitting between them. The CDR3 runs 14 residues. Germline values: CDR1 SQVTM, CDR2 ANQGSEA. Here the CDR3 DNA reads TGCAGCCTCAAGAAACATCAGGCTAACTATGGCTACACCTTC. Amino acids: CSLKKHQANYGYTF.

Points on this clone: The germline gene is not matched at one end of the junction; a read error may be the cause. This chain connects TRBV19 to TRBJ2-7; TRBD2 matches at 9 bases. The CDR3 is 13 amino acids. CDR1 is LNHDA and CDR2 is SQIVND in the germline V gene (reference sequence). The CDR3: CASRGTSSNEQYF. Here the CDR3 DNA reads TGTGCCAGTAGGGGGACTAGCTCCAACGAGCAGTACTTC.

This clone has a single count. The chain has TRBV30 and TRBJ1-2; possible D gene TRBD1, 5 bases. Trimming removed 5 bases at V and 0 bases at J, with 16 bases between. The CDR3 is made up of 15 amino acids. Germline-derived CDR1 and CDR2 are GTSNPN and SVGIG (reference sequence). The CDR3 DNA reads TGTGCCTGGGAGACAGAGCCGTCAGCTAACTATGGCTACACCTTC. Translation: CAWETEPSANYGYTF.